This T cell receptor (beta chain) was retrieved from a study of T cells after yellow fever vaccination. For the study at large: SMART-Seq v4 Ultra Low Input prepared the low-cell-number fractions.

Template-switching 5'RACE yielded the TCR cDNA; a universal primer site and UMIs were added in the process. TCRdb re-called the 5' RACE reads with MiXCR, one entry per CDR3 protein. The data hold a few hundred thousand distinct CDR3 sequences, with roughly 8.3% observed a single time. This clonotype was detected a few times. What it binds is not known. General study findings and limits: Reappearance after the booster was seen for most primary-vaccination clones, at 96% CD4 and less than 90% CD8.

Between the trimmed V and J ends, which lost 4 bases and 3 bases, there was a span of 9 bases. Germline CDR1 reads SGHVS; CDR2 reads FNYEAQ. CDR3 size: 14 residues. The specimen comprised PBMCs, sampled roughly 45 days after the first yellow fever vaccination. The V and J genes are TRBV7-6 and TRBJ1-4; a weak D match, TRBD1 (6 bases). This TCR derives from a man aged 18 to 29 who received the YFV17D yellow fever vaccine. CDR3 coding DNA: TGTGCCAGCAGCTCAGGGGCTCCTAATGAAAAACTGTTTTTT. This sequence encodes CASSSGAPNEKLFF.